Listed below are T cell receptor beta chains from one sample, sequenced in a study of human T cells and chemical hapten exposure. From the RACE reads, TCRdb called clonotypes with MiXCR, one entry per CDR3 protein. This repertoire shows roughly 100,000 distinct CDR3 sequences, under 40% found once; its top ten account for around 2.8%. The input for sequencing was whole blood, taken in connection with sensitization to the hapten diphenylcyclopropenone (DPC). The receptor source for this set is a man aged 35-49 years with alopecia areata. Some clones in this sample may be carry-over from other donors' samples. Both conserved end residues are part of each CDR3. A D gene is named only where the DNA matches it firmly. Size tells how often a clone was seen (once, few, many) or the class of an expanded clone, and some rows leave it out.

J	size	V	D	DNA	CDR3
TRBJ1-1	-	TRBV6-1	-	TGTGCCAGCAGTGGGGGGGATTCAATGAACACTGAAGCTTTCTTT	CASSGGDSMNTEAFF
TRBJ2-7	-	TRBV28	TRBD1	TGTGCCAGCACCTCCCGGTGGACAGGGGACGACGAGCAGTACTTC	CASTSRWTGDDEQYF
TRBJ1-1	-	TRBV7-9	-	TGTGCCAGCACCCGACCCTCGTACACTGAAGCTTTCTTT	CASTRPSYTEAFF
TRBJ2-3	many	TRBV5-1	-	TGCGCCAGCAGCCCTGGGGAGGTTGGAGATACGCAGTATTTT	CASSPGEVGDTQYF
TRBJ2-3	-	TRBV28	-	TGTGCCAGCAGCGACAGGCCTTATAGCACAGATACGCAGTATTTT	CASSDRPYSTDTQYF
TRBJ2-6	few	TRBV6-2/TRBV6-3	-	TGTGCCAGCAGTTACTCGCGGTTGGCTGGGGCCAACGTCCTGACTTTC	CASSYSRLAGANVLTF
TRBJ1-5	few	TRBV19	TRBD1	TGTGCCAGTAGTGACAGGGGTGGGAATCAGCCCCAGCATTTT	CASSDRGGNQPQHF
TRBJ1-1	few	TRBV3-1	-	TGTGCCAGCAGCCAAGATGGGCGGGGTGAAGCTTTCTTT	CASSQDGRGEAFF
TRBJ2-6	-	TRBV7-2	-	TGTGCCAGCAGCCTAAGACAGACCACTGGGGCCAACGTCCTGACTTTC	CASSLRQTTGANVLTF
TRBJ2-2	few	TRBV12-3/TRBV12-4	-	TGTGCCAGCAGTTTAGGAACCGGGGAGCTGTTTTTT	CASSLGTGELFF
TRBJ2-6	-	TRBV18	-	TGTGCCAGCTCAATTGGGGTTGGGGCCAACGTCCTGACTTTC	CASSIGVGANVLTF
TRBJ2-7	-	TRBV12-3/TRBV12-4	-	TGTGCCAGCAGTTTACAGGCGGAATACTACGAGCAGTACTTC	CASSLQAEYYEQYF
TRBJ1-1	few	TRBV6-5	TRBD1	TGTGCCAGCAGCCCGACAGGGTACACTGAAGCTTTCTTT	CASSPTGYTEAFF
TRBJ2-3	-	TRBV6-6	-	TGTGCCAGCAGTTACTCGTTATTCACAGATACGCAGTATTTT	CASSYSLFTDTQYF
TRBJ2-2	-	TRBV7-2	-	TGTGCCAGCAGCTTTAAGACGGGATCGACCGGGGAGCTGTTTTTT	CASSFKTGSTGELFF
TRBJ2-7	-	TRBV5-4	-	TGTGCCAGCAGCTCCCAACGGAACACCCACGAGCAGTACTTC	CASSSQRNTHEQYF
TRBJ2-3	few	TRBV21-1	-	TGTGCCAGCAGCGAAGAGGGACACTCAGGAGGAGATACGCAGTATTTT	CASSEEGHSGGDTQYF
TRBJ1-1	-	TRBV7-6	-	TGTGCCAGCAGCTTAGCCGCTCAGAACACTGAAGCTTTCTTT	CASSLAAQNTEAFF
TRBJ1-1	few	TRBV5-4	TRBD1	TGTGCCAGCAGCTTAAACAGGGGATCGAACACTGAAGCTTTCTTT	CASSLNRGSNTEAFF
TRBJ1-6	-	TRBV28	-	TGTGCCAGCAGTTCTGGAGTTTCACCCCTCCACTTT	CASSSGVSPLHF
TRBJ1-4	once	TRBV18	-	TGTGCCAGCTCATCAGGGGAGAATGAAAAACTGTTTTTT	CASSSGENEKLFF
TRBJ2-7	once	TRBV20-1	TRBD2	TGCAGTTCAGAAGGACCCCAGCGGGAGGAGATCTTC	CSSEGPQREEIF
TRBJ2-5	-	TRBV20-1	TRBD2	TGCAGTGCTAGTCTAGCGGCCACGGGAGAGACCCAGTACTTC	CSASLAATGETQYF
TRBJ1-1	-	TRBV6-2/TRBV6-3	TRBD1	TGTGCCAGCCACACACGAGGACAGGGTATTTCTGAAGCTTTCTTT	CASHTRGQGISEAFF
TRBJ1-2	few	TRBV19	TRBD1	TGTGCCAGTACTAAAAGACAGGGGTTGGCGAATGGCTACACCTTC	CASTKRQGLANGYTF
TRBJ1-1	-	TRBV6-5	TRBD1	TGTGCCAGCAGTGCGACAGGGGCTAACACTGAAGCTTTCTTT	CASSATGANTEAFF
TRBJ2-5	-	TRBV6-2/TRBV6-3	-	TGTGCCAGCGAGGGGTCCCCGCAAGAGACCCAGTACTTC	CASEGSPQETQYF
TRBJ2-5	few	TRBV5-6	-	TGTGCCAGCAGCCCTAGAACGGGGGACGTGTACCAAGAGACCCAGTACTTC	CASSPRTGDVYQETQYF
TRBJ2-5	-	TRBV29-1	TRBD2	TGCAGCGTTGGGGGGGGGATAATCCGCCAAGAGACCCAGTACTTC	CSVGGGIIRQETQYF
TRBJ2-7	-	TRBV6-6	TRBD1	TGTGCCAGCAGTCAGACAGGGTTAAGTTACGAGCAGTACTTC	CASSQTGLSYEQYF